This T cell receptor beta chain was observed in a study of T cells after somatic rescue of genetic block (dated by TCRdb to about 2020). Background on the whole study: What the study looked at was long-term robustness, specifically in a T-cell system that came about through somatic rescue of a genetic block in T-cell development.

This clone was counted a few times. Its antigen has not been determined. Per-nucleotide qualities are absent, and no much larger clonotype sits a single base away. CDR1 SGHNT and CDR2 YENEEA are derived from the germline V gene. V gives up 3 bases and J gives up 1 base, and the segment between their germline ends measures 9 bases. From its cysteine to its phenylalanine, the CDR3 spans 14 amino acids. Kept here is only the CDR3 DNA, which spans 42 bases and is read in frame from base 1. The library relied on the immunoSEQ multiplex PCR assay. TCRdb took this table from immuneACCESS and kept in-frame rearrangements with V and J called. Such tables lack part of the clones; where checked against another copy, unresolved V genes explain under half of the gap, and the rest is unexplained. The sample data list 100,000 to 120,000 clones, and around nine tenths of these were observed just once. The top ten clones comprise roughly 1.5% of the sample.

The origin of this receptor is a woman under 30. The chain couples TRBV11-3 to TRBJ1-1; the D gene is perhaps TRBD1, from 5 matching bases. The sample comprised peripheral blood mononuclear cells (PBMCs). Read as DNA, the sequence is TGTGCCAGCAGCTTCCAGGGTGGGAACACTGAAGCTTTCTTT. Its amino acids are CASSFQGGNTEAFF.